This TCR beta chain was captured in a study of beta chain features in type 1 diabetes. Study-level background: The samples had roughly 110,000,000 sorted cells examined in all.

Expressed TCRB transcripts were sequenced after all isolated RNA was converted to cDNA. Mean read depth for naive, central memory and regulatory T cell samples was approximately 3.57 million reads. TCRdb's table, derived via immunoSEQ multiplex PCR, lists solely in-frame clones and lacks some. The data contain about half a million clones, approximately 28% of them singletons. General study findings and limits: Researchers reported that naive, central memory and Treg TCRB repertoires appeared more similar in patients than in healthy donors.

The germline V gene has CDR1 SNHLY and CDR2 FYNNEI. The V segment lost 6 bases and the J segment 13 bases; nucleotides outside the gene matches: 7. CDR3 size: 12 residues. Concerning this clone itself: Its antigen remains unidentified.

The specimen sequenced was naive CD4+ T cells from blood. The source of this sequence is a man aged 18 to 30 in good health. The chain links TRBV2 to TRBJ2-4; 9 bases are shared with TRBD1. DNA of the CDR3: TGTGCCAGCAGGACAGGGGGATATCTACAGTACTTC. Protein sequence: CASRTGGYLQYF.